This TCR beta chain was profiled in a study of shared clonotypes between healthy human individuals. Each cell subset's genomic DNA was divided evenly among several immunoSEQ plates. Replicate PCRs from sorted subsets contained 200 ng DNA, which is some 30,000 T cell genomes. Sequencing was performed with immunoSEQ multiplex PCR; in TCRdb, only in-frame clones are kept and a portion is missing. The sample has about 340,000 clones, 70% to 75% seen once. Germline lookup yields CDR1 ENHRY and CDR2 SYGVKD. After removal of 11 bases from V and 2 bases from J, the junction contained 6 bases not matched to a gene. The CDR3 is 16 amino acids.

The sequence derives from a man under 40 in good health. The specimen sequenced was memory CD4+ T cells sorted from blood. The subset here: CD45RA-negative fraction. The chain recombines TRBV10-3 with TRBJ2-1, with 16 bases fitting TRBD2. The CDR3 here is CAARGLAGGPYNEQFF. The DNA of the CDR3 is TGTGCCGCTCGGGGACTAGCGGGAGGGCCCTACAATGAGCAGTTCTTC.